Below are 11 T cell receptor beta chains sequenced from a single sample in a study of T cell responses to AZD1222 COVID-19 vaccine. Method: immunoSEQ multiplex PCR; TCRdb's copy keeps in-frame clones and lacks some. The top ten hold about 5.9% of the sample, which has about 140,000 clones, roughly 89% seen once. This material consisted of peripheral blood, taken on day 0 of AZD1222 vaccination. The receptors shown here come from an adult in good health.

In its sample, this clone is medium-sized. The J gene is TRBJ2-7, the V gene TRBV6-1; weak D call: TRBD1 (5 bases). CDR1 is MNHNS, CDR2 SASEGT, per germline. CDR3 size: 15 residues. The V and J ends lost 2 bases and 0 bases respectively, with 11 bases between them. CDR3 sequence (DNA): TGTGCCAGCAGTGAATTGTTAGACAGCTCCTACGAGCAGTACTTC. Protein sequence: CASSELLDSSYEQYF.

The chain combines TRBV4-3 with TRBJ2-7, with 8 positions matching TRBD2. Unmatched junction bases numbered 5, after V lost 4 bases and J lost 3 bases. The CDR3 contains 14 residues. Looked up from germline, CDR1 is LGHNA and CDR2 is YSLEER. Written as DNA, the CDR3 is TGCGCCAGCAGCCGAACTAGCGGATACTACGAGCAGTACTTC. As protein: CASSRTSGYYEQYF.

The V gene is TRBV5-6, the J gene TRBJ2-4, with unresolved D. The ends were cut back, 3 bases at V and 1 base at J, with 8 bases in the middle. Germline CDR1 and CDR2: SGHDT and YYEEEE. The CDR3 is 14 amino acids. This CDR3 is CASSSGRAKNIQYF. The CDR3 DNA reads TGTGCCAGCAGCTCTGGGCGGGCCAAAAACATTCAGTACTTC.

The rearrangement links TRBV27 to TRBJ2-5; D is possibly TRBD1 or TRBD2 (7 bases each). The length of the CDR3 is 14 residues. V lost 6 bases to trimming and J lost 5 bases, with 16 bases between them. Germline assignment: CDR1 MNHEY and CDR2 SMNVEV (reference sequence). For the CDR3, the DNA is TGTGCCAGCAGGGGGGGAGGGGGCGCGGAGACCCAGTACTTC. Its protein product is CASRGGGGAETQYF.

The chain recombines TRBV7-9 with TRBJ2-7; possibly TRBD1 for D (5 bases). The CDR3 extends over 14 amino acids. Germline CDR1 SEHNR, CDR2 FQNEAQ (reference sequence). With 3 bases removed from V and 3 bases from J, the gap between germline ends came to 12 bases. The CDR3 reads CASSLARGYYEQYF. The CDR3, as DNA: TGTGCCAGCAGCTTGGCAAGGGGCTACTACGAGCAGTACTTC.

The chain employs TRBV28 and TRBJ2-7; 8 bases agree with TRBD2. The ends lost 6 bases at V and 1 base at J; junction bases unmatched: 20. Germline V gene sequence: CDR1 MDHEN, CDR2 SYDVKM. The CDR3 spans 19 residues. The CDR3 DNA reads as TGTGCCAGCAGACTACCGATGACCCGGCGGGGGGCGAGTTCCTACGAGCAGTACTTC. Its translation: CASRLPMTRRGASSYEQYF.

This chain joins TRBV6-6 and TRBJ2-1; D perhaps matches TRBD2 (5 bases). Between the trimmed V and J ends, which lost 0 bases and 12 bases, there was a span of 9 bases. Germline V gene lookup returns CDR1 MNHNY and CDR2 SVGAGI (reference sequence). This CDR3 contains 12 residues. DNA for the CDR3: TGTGCCAGCAGTTACTCGATTGCGGGGCAGTTCTTC. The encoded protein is CASSYSIAGQFF.

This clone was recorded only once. In DNA form, the CDR3 reads TGTGCCTGGAGTCGGGGAGATAATTCACCCCTCCACTTT. Its translation is CAWSRGDNSPLHF. The chain recombines TRBV30 with TRBJ1-6; D unclear. Germline lookup yields CDR1 GTSNPN and CDR2 SVGIG (reference sequence). V was clipped by 2 bases and J by 5 bases, with 7 bases between them. The CDR3 totals 13 residues.

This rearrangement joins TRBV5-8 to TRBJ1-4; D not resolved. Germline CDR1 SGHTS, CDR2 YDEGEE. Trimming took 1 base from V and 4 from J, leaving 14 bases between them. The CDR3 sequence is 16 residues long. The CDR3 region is CASSLLIFGDNEKLFF. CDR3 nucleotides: TGTGCCAGCAGCTTGTTGATTTTTGGGGATAATGAAAAACTGTTTTTT.

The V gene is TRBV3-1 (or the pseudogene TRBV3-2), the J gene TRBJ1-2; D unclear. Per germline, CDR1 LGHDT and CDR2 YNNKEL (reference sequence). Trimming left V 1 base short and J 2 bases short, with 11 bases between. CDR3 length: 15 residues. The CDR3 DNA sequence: TGTGCCAGCAGCCAAGCGGACGCAAAGAACTATGGCTACACCTTC. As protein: CASSQADAKNYGYTF.

The CDR3 region is CASTRTGRNTEAFF. CDR3 in DNA: TGTGCCAGCACCAGGACAGGGAGGAACACTGAAGCTTTCTTT. This rearrangement joins TRBV7-3 to TRBJ1-1; 8 bases agree with TRBD1. V lost 7 bases to trimming and J lost 1 base; unmatched junction nucleotides: 5. Per the germline V gene, CDR1 is SGHTA and CDR2 is FQGTGA. CDR3 length equals 14 residues. The entire variable domain, with the rest obtained from reference TRBV7-3 and TRBJ1-1, is as follows: GAGVSQTPSNKVTEKGKYVELRCDPISGHTALYWYRQSLGQGPEFLIYFQGTGAADDSGLPNDRFFAVRPEGSVSTLKIQRTERGDSAVYLCASTRTGRNTEAFFGQGTRLTVV.